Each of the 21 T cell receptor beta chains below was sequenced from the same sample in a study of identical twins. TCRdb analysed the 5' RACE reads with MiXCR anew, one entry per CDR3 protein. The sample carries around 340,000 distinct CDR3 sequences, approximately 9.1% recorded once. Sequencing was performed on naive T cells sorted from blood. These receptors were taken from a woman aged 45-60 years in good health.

This CDR3 is CASSPLGGSSYNEQFF. CDR3 sequence (DNA): TGCGCCAGCAGCCCTCTGGGCGGCAGCTCCTACAATGAGCAGTTCTTC. The gene calls are TRBV4-1 and TRBJ2-1, with D hard to call. Germline CDR1 is MGHRA and CDR2 is YSYEKL. The CDR3 has 16 residues. V was pared by 4 bases and J by 0 bases, with 13 bases between.

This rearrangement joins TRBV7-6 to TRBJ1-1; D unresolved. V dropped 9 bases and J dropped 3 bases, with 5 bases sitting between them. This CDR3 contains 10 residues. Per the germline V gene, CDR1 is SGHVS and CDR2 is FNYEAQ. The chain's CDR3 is CAREDTEAFF. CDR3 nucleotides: TGTGCCAGGGAGGACACTGAAGCTTTCTTT.

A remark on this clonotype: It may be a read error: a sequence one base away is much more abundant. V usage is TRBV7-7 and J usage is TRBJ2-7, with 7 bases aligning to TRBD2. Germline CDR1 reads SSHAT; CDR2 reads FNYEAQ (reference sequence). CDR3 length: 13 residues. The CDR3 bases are TGTGCTAGCAGCTTAGAGAGGGACTACGAGCTGTACTTC. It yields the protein CASSLERDYELYF.

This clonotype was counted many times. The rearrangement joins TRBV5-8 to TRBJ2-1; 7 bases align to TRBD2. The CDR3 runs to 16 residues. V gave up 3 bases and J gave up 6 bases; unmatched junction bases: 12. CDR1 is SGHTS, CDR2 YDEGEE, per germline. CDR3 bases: TGTGCCAGCAGCTCGACCCGGACTAGAAGGTCCAATGAGCAGTTCTTC. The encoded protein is CASSSTRTRRSNEQFF.

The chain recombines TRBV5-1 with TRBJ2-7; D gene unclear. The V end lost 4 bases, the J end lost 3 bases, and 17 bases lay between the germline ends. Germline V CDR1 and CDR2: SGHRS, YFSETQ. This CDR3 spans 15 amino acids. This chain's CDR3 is CASSRESTWVYEQYF. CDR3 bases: TGCGCCAGCAGCCGCGAATCTACCTGGGTCTACGAGCAGTACTTC.

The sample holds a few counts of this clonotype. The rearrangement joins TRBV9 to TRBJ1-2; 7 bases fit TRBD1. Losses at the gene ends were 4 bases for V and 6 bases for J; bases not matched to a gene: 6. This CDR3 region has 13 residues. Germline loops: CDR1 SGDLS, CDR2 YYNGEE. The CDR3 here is CASSPDRDNGYTF. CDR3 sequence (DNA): TGTGCCAGCAGCCCTGACAGGGATAATGGCTACACCTTC.

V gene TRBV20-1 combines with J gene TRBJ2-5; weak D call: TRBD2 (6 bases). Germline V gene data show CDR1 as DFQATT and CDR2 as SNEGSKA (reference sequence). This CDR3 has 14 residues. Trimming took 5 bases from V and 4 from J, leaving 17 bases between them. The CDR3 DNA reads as TGCAGTGCTTTGGGGGTGTACGGGGGAGAGACCCAGTACTTC. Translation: CSALGVYGGETQYF.

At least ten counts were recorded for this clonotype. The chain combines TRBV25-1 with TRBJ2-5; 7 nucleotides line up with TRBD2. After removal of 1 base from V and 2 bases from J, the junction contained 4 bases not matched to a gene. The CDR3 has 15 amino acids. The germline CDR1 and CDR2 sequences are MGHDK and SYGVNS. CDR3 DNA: TGTGCCAGCAGTGAATGGGGGGGGGGACAAGAGACCCAGTACTTC. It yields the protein CASSEWGGGQETQYF.

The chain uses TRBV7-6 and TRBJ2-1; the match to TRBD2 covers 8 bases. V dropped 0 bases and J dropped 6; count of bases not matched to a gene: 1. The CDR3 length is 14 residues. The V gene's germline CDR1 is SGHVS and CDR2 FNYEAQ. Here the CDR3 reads CASSLARGGNEQFF. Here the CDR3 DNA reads TGTGCCAGCAGCTTAGCTCGGGGGGGCAATGAGCAGTTCTTC.

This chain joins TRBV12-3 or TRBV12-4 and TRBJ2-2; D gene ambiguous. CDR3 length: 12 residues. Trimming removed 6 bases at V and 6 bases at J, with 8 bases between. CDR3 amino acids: CASRYLSGELFF. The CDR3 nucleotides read TGTGCCAGCAGATACTTGTCCGGGGAGCTGTTTTTT.

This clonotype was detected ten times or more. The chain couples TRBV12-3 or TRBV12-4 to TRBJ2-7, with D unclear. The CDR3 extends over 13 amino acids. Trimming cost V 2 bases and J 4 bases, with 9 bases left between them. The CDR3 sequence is CASSLSSGYEQYV. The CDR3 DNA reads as TGTGCCAGCAGTTTATCTTCCGGTTACGAGCAGTACGTC.

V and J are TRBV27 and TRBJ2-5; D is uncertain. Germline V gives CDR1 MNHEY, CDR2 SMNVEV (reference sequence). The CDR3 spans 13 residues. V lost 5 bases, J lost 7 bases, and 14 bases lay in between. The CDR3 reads CASSMSSLGTQYF. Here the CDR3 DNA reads TGTGCCAGCAGTATGTCCTCTCTGGGGACCCAGTACTTC.

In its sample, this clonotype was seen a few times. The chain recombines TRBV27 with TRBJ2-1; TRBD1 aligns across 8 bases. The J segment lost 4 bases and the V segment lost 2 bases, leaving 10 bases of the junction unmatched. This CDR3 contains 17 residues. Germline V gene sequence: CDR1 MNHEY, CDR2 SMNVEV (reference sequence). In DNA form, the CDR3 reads TGTGCCAGCAGTTTACCGAAGACAGGGGCCAAATACAATGAGCAGTTCTTC. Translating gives CASSLPKTGAKYNEQFF.

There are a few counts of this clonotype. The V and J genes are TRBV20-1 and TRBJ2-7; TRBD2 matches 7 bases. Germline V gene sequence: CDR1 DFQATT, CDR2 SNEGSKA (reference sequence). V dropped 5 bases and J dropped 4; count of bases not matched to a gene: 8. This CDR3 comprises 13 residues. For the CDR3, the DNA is TGCAGTGCTTCTGGACTAGATGGGTACGAGCAGTACTTC. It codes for CSASGLDGYEQYF.

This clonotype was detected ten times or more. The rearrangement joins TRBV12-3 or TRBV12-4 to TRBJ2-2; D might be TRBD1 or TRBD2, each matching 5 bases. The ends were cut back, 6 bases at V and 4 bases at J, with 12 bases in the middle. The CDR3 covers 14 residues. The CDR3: CASRTGTITGELFF. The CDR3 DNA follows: TGTGCCAGCAGGACCGGGACCATCACCGGGGAGCTGTTTTTT.

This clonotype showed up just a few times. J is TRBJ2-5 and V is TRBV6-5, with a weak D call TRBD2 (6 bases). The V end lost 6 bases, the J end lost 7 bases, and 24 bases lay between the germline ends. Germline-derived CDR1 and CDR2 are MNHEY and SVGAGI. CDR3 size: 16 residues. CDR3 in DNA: TGTGCCAGCAGCCCGGAGGAAGGGAGGCCGAGTGGGACCCAGTACTTC. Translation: CASSPEEGRPSGTQYF.

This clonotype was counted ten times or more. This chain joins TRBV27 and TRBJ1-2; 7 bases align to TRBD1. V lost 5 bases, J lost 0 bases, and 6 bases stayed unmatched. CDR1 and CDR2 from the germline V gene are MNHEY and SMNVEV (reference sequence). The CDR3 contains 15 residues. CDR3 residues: CASSTLQGPNYGYTF. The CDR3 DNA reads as TGTGCCAGCAGTACCCTACAGGGGCCTAACTATGGCTACACCTTC.

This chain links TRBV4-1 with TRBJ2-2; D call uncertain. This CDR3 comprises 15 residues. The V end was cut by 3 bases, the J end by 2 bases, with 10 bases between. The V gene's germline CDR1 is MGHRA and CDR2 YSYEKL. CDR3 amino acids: CASSHKLLNTGELFF. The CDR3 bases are TGCGCCAGCAGCCACAAGCTCCTCAACACCGGGGAGCTGTTTTTT.

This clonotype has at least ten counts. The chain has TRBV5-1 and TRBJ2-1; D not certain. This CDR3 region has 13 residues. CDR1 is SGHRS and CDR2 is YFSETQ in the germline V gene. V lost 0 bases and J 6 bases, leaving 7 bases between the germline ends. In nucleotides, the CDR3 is TGCGCCAGCAGCTTGGTTATGAGCAATGAGCAGTTCTTC. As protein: CASSLVMSNEQFF.

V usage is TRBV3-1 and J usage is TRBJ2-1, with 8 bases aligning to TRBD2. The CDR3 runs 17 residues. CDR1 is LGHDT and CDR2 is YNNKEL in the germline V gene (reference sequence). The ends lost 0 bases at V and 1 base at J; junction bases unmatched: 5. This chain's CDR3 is CASSQDKGGRSYNEQFF. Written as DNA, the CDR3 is TGTGCCAGCAGCCAAGACAAAGGCGGGAGGTCCTACAATGAGCAGTTCTTC.

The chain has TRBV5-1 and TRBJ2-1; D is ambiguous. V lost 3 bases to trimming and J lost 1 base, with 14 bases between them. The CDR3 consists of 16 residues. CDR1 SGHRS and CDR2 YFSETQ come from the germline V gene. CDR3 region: CASSSPTDFSYNEQFF. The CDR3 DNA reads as TGCGCCAGCAGCTCGCCAACTGATTTTTCCTACAATGAGCAGTTCTTC.